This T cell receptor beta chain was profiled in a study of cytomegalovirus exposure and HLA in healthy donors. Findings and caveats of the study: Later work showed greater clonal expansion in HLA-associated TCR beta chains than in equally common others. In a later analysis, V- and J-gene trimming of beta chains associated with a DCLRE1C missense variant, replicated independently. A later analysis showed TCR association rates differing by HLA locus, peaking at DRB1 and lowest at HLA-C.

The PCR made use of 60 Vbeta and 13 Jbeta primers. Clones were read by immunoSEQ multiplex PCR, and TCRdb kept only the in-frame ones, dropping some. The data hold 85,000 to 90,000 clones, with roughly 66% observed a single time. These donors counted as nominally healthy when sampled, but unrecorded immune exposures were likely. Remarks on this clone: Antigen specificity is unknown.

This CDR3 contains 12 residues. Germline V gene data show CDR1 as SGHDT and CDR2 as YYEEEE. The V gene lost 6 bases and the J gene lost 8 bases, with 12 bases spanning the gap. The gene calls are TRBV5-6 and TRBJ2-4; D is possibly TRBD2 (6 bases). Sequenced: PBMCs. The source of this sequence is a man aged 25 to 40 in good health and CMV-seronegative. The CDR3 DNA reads TGTGCCAGCACTGCGGGACGGGACATTCAGTACTTC. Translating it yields CASTAGRDIQYF.